This T cell receptor beta chain was sequenced during a study of T cells in Graves' hyperthyroidism and ophthalmopathy. Study-level findings and limits: Blood shared most expanded thyroid clonotypes above 0.001. Ophthalmopathy, which appeared later, was predicted by the model a median about 6 months before onset.

Amplification yielded TCR beta CDR3 regions, with RNA transcripts as the source. Initially, a first-round RT-PCR of the TCR CDR3 employed the HTBI primer set. TCRdb called the multiplex PCR reads again in MiXCR, with one record for every CDR3 protein. The table shows hundreds of thousands of distinct CDR3 sequences, with around 42% occurring only once. Pregnant or lactating patients were excluded, as were those with uncontrolled infection or other autoimmune disease. Based on clinical symptoms, serum thyroxine and TRAb, thyroid ultrasound and orbital computed tomography, diagnoses were reached. This clonotype was found a few times. The antigen is not known. The germline V gene encodes CDR1 ENHRY and CDR2 SYGVKD. The CDR3 extends over 16 amino acids. V shed 10 bases, J shed 6 bases, and the junction held 18 bases outside the gene matches.

Material for sequencing was peripheral blood or thyroid tissue (not recorded which). The sequence was collected from a woman younger than 30 with Graves' hyperthyroidism. The genes are TRBV10-3 and TRBJ1-5, with 7 bases lining up with TRBD1. CDR3: CASRKNRGLESQPQHF. The CDR3 coding sequence is TGTGCCAGCAGGAAAAACAGGGGATTAGAGTCTCAGCCCCAGCATTTT.